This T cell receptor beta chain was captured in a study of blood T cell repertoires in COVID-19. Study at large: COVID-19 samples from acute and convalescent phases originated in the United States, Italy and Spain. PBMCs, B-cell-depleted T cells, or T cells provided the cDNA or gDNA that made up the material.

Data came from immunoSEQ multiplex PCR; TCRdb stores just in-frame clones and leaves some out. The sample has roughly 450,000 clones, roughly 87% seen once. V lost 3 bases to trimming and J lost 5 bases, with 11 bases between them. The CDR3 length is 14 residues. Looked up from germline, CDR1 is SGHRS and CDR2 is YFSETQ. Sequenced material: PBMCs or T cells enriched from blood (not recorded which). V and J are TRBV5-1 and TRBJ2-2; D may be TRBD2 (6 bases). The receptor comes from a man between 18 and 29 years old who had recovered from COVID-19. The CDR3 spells CASSSGGRTGELFF. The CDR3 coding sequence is TGCGCCAGCAGCTCCGGGGGAAGGACCGGGGAGCTGTTTTTT. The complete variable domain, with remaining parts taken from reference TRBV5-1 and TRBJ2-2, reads KAGVTQTPRYLIKTRGQQVTLSCSPISGHRSVSWYQQTPGQGLQFLFEYFSETQRNKGNFPGRFSGRQFSNSRSEMNVSTLELGDSALYLCASSSGGRTGELFFGEGSRLTVL.